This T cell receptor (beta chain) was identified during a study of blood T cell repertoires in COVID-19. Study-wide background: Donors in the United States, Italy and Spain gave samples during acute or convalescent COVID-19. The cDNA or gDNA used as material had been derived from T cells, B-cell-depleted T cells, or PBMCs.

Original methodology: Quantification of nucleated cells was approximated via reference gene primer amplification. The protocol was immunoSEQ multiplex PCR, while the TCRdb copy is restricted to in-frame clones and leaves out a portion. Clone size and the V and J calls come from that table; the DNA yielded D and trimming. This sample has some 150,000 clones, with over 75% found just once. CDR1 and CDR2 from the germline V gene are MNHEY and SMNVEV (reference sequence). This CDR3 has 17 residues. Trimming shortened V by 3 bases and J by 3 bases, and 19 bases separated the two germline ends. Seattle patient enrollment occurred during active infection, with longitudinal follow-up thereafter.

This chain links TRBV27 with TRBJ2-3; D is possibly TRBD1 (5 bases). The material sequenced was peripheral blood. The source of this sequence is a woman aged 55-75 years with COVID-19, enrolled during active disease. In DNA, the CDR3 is TGTGCCAGCAGTTTTATCGCTCCGGCAGGGCGGACAGATACGCAGTATTTT. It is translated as CASSFIAPAGRTDTQYF.